What follows are 18 T cell receptor beta chains derived from one specimen sequenced in a study of T cells in Graves' hyperthyroidism and ophthalmopathy. TCR beta CDR3 regions were amplified from RNA transcripts. The study used the HTBI primer set for a first-round RT-PCR of the TCR CDR3. TCRdb itself ran the multiplex PCR reads through MiXCR, one entry per CDR3 protein. Of 550,000 to 700,000 distinct CDR3 sequences listed, 46% are singletons. Sequences were obtained from peripheral blood or thyroid tissue (not recorded which). The receptors shown here come from an adult woman with Graves' disease, either hyperthyroidism or ophthalmopathy (not recorded which).

V gene TRBV7-2 combines with J gene TRBJ1-1; the D gene is possibly TRBD1 (5 bases). CDR1 SGHTA and CDR2 FQGNSA come from the germline V gene. Deletions cut 1 base from V and 1 base from J, with 10 bases between. The CDR3 extends over 15 amino acids. DNA of the CDR3: TGTGCCAGCAGCTTAGGACAGACAACGAACACTGAAGCTTTCTTT. Its protein product is CASSLGQTTNTEAFF. Supplemented by reference TRBV7-2 and TRBJ1-1, the full variable domain reads GAGVSQSPSNKVTEKGKDVELRCDPISGHTALYWYRQSLGQGLEFLIYFQGNSAPDKSGLPSDRFSAERTGGSVSTLTIQRTQQEDSAVYLCASSLGQTTNTEAFFGQGTRLTVV.

This clonotype appeared a single time. The chain uses TRBV7-3 and TRBJ1-1; D possibly corresponds to TRBD1 (5 bases). The CDR3 loop spans 14 amino acids. V was cut by 2 bases and J by 6 bases, with 13 bases left in between. The V gene's germline CDR1 is SGHTA and CDR2 FQGTGA. CDR3 loop: CASSLRGGTAEAFF. The CDR3 nucleotides read TGTGCCAGCAGCTTACGGGGAGGGACCGCTGAAGCTTTCTTT.

This rearrangement joins TRBV12-3 or TRBV12-4 to TRBJ1-1; a weak D match, TRBD1 (5 bases). This CDR3 region has 14 residues. The V end lost 7 bases, the J end lost 0 bases, and 12 bases lay between the germline ends. The CDR3 spells CASNIDSMNTEAFF. The CDR3 DNA follows: TGTGCCAGCAACATAGACAGCATGAACACTGAAGCTTTCTTT.

This chain joins TRBV28 and TRBJ2-5; 11 nucleotides align to TRBD2. Germline V CDR1 and CDR2: MDHEN, SYDVKM. The junction had 7 bases not matched to a gene; V was cut back by 5 bases and J by 5 bases. The CDR3 extends over 15 amino acids. In DNA form, the CDR3 reads TGTGCCAGCAGTGCTTTAGCGGGAGGGCCTGAGACCCAGTACTTC. Translating gives CASSALAGGPETQYF. Filled out from reference TRBV28 and TRBJ2-5, the complete variable domain reads DVKVTQSSRYLVKRTGEKVFLECVQDMDHENMFWYRQDPGLGLRLIYFSYDVKMKEKGDIPEGYSVSREKKERFSLILESASTNQTSMYLCASSALAGGPETQYFGPGTRLLVL.

This clonotype was recorded only once. The chain carries TRBV2 and TRBJ2-1, with TRBD1 matching over 10 bases. Looked up from germline, CDR1 is SNHLY and CDR2 is FYNNEI. CDR3 length equals 13 residues. CDR3 DNA: TGTGCTCTTGAGGGACAGGGGTACAATGAGCAGTTCTTC. Its translation is CALEGQGYNEQFF. Together with reference TRBV2 and TRBJ2-1, the CDR3 gives the full variable domain: EPEVTQTPSHQVTQMGQEVILRCVPISNHLYFYWYRQILGQKVEFLVSFYNNEISEKSEIFDDQFSVERPDGSNFTLKIRSTKLEDSAMYFCALEGQGYNEQFFGPGTRLTVL.

This clonotype has a handful of counts. The V gene is TRBV29-1, the J gene TRBJ2-7; D is uncertain. From germline, CDR1 is SQVTM and CDR2 ANQGSEA. This CDR3 is built from 13 residues. The CDR3 DNA reads as TGCAGGTCTACCCTACCCTCCTCCTACGAGCAGTACTTC. It translates to CRSTLPSSYEQYF.

This clonotype was observed at least ten times. The V and J genes are TRBV7-2 and TRBJ1-2; no clear D gene. CDR3 length: 12 residues. V lost 5 bases, J lost 5 bases, and 9 bases lay in between. Germline loops: CDR1 SGHTA, CDR2 FQGNSA. This CDR3 is CASSPQAYGYTF. The CDR3 coding sequence is TGTGCCAGCAGCCCCCAGGCTTATGGCTACACCTTC. Combining the CDR3 with reference TRBV7-2 and TRBJ1-2 gives the whole variable domain GAGVSQSPSNKVTEKGKDVELRCDPISGHTALYWYRQSLGQGLEFLIYFQGNSAPDKSGLPSDRFSAERTGGSVSTLTIQRTQQEDSAVYLCASSPQAYGYTFGSGTRLTVV.

The V and J genes are TRBV11-2 and TRBJ2-3, with 10 bases that match TRBD2. The CDR3 consists of 16 residues. Trimming at V came to 1 base and at J to 5 bases, leaving 6 bases not matched to a gene. Looked up from germline, CDR1 is SGHAT and CDR2 is FQNNGV. The CDR3 DNA follows: TGTGCCAGCAGCTTAGGACTAGCGGGCCGAGGAGATACGCAGTATTTT. This codes for CASSLGLAGRGDTQYF.

This clonotype was observed many times. The chain employs TRBV7-3 and TRBJ1-1; D gene ambiguous. The CDR3 length is 17 residues. Per germline, CDR1 SGHTA and CDR2 FQGTGA. V was pared by 6 bases and J by 4 bases, with 24 bases between. The CDR3 loop is CASRDNSGGDWGTEAFF. The CDR3 coding sequence is TGTGCCAGCAGAGATAATTCCGGTGGGGATTGGGGCACTGAAGCTTTCTTT.

About this clonotype itself: The CDR3 ends on some other residue instead of the conserved phenylalanine or tryptophan, so this is likely a read error. The chain employs TRBV7-8 and TRBJ1-1; no firm D call. The CDR3 sequence is 13 residues long. Per germline, CDR1 SGHVS and CDR2 FQNEAQ. The germline V and J ends were trimmed by 5 bases and 1 base, with 8 bases remaining between them. The CDR3 protein is CASSPYKNTEAFL. The DNA for the CDR3 is TGTGCCAGCAGCCCCTACAAGAACACTGAAGCTTTCCTT.

The chain employs TRBV7-3 and TRBJ1-3, with D unclear. CDR3 length: 13 residues. Germline values: CDR1 SGHTA, CDR2 FQGTGA. Trimming cost V 5 bases and J 3 bases, with 8 bases left between them. In DNA, the CDR3 is TGTGCCAGCAGCCAGTCATTTGGAAACACCATATATTTT. Its protein product is CASSQSFGNTIYF.

Here the CDR3 reads CASSLAPGLNYGYTF. CDR3 DNA: TGTGCCAGCAGCTTAGCCCCAGGTCTTAACTATGGCTACACCTTC. The chain uses TRBV7-6 and TRBJ1-2; D remains ambiguous. Germline V gene data show CDR1 as SGHVS and CDR2 as FNYEAQ. V lost 0 bases to trimming and J lost 1 base, with 9 bases between them. The CDR3 runs 15 residues.

This clonotype came up many times. The CDR3 sequence: CASSLQFEGEQYF. In nucleotides, the CDR3 is TGCGCCAGCAGCTTACAGTTTGAGGGCGAGCAGTACTTC. The chain couples TRBV5-1 to TRBJ2-7; maybe TRBD2 (5 bases). V lost 2 bases and J 6 bases, leaving 12 bases between the germline ends. CDR3 length: 13 residues. The V gene's germline CDR1 is SGHRS and CDR2 YFSETQ.

The chain joins TRBV2 to TRBJ1-4, with TRBD1 matching over 8 bases. Germline V lookup: CDR1 SNHLY, CDR2 FYNNEI. The CDR3 contains 14 residues. The J segment lost 3 bases and the V segment lost 7 bases, leaving 4 bases of the junction unmatched. CDR3 residues: CASKGTGSNEKLFF. The CDR3 region has the DNA TGTGCCAGCAAGGGGACAGGCTCTAATGAAAAACTGTTTTTT. Full variable domain (outside the CDR3, taken from reference TRBV2 and TRBJ1-4): EPEVTQTPSHQVTQMGQEVILRCVPISNHLYFYWYRQILGQKVEFLVSFYNNEISEKSEIFDDQFSVERPDGSNFTLKIRSTKLEDSAMYFCASKGTGSNEKLFFGSGTQLSVL.

This chain joins TRBV9 and TRBJ1-2; 10 positions agree with TRBD1. Germline trimming cut 3 bases from V and 7 bases from J; bases unmatched to any gene: 12. The CDR3 has 16 residues. Per germline, CDR1 SGDLS and CDR2 YYNGEE. CDR3 amino acids: CASSGDGTGAVGGYTF. The CDR3 coding sequence is TGTGCCAGCAGCGGAGATGGGACAGGGGCTGTTGGTGGCTACACCTTC.

This clonotype was found many times. The J gene is TRBJ1-3, the V gene TRBV7-9; D unresolved. This CDR3 has 18 residues. CDR1 is SEHNR, CDR2 FQNEAQ, per germline (reference sequence). Trimming left V 5 bases short and J 0 bases short, with 20 bases between. This chain's CDR3 is CASSTAAQRLNSGNTIYF. CDR3 in DNA: TGTGCCAGCAGCACGGCGGCACAGCGCCTAAACTCTGGAAACACCATATATTTT.

This clonotype was found many times. V and J are TRBV7-9 and TRBJ1-3; D is uncertain. V was clipped by 4 bases and J by 0 bases, with 10 bases between them. The length of the CDR3 is 15 residues. Germline V gene sequence: CDR1 SEHNR, CDR2 FQNEAQ (reference sequence). The CDR3 nucleotides read TGTGCCAGCAGCTCCTTTTTAAGCTCTGGAAACACCATATATTTT. Protein sequence: CASSSFLSSGNTIYF. The variable domain in full, completed from reference TRBV7-9 and TRBJ1-3, reads DTGVSQNPRHKITKRGQNVTFRCDPISEHNRLYWYRQTLGQGPEFLTYFQNEAQLEKSRLLSDRFSAERPKGSFSTLEIQRTEQGDSAMYLCASSSFLSSGNTIYFGEGSWLTVV.

The chain joins TRBV7-9 to TRBJ1-5, with D possibly being TRBD1 (5 bases). This CDR3 spans 15 amino acids. V lost 3 bases, J lost 7 bases, and 16 bases lay in between. Germline lookup yields CDR1 SEHNR and CDR2 FQNEAQ (reference sequence). The CDR3 region has the DNA TGTGCCAGCAGCTTGGGGTTGGGGGAGGGGCAGCCCCAGCATTTT. Translated: CASSLGLGEGQPQHF. Full variable domain (remainder filled in from reference TRBV7-9 and TRBJ1-5): DTGVSQNPRHKITKRGQNVTFRCDPISEHNRLYWYRQTLGQGPEFLTYFQNEAQLEKSRLLSDRFSAERPKGSFSTLEIQRTEQGDSAMYLCASSLGLGEGQPQHFGDGTRLSIL.